This TCR beta chain derives from a study of T cell repertoires in cytomegalovirus infection. A single record per CDR3 protein comes from TCRdb applying MiXCR to the reads. This sample has 150,000 to 200,000 distinct CDR3 sequences, with approximately 9.6% found just once. The CDR3 sequence is 16 residues long. Germline CDR1 reads SGHTA; CDR2 reads FQGNSA. The ends were cut back, 2 bases at V and 4 bases at J, with 14 bases in the middle. There are many counts of this clonotype. This sequence originates from a human donor in good health (CMV status not recorded). Some clones in this sample may be carry-over from other donors' samples. The chain joins TRBV7-2 to TRBJ2-2; perhaps D is TRBD1 or TRBD2 (6 bases each). Sequenced: PBMCs. The CDR3 nucleotides read TGTGCCAGCAGCTTAAGTTCCGGGGGCAGCACCGGGGAGCTGTTTTTT. Protein product: CASSLSSGGSTGELFF.